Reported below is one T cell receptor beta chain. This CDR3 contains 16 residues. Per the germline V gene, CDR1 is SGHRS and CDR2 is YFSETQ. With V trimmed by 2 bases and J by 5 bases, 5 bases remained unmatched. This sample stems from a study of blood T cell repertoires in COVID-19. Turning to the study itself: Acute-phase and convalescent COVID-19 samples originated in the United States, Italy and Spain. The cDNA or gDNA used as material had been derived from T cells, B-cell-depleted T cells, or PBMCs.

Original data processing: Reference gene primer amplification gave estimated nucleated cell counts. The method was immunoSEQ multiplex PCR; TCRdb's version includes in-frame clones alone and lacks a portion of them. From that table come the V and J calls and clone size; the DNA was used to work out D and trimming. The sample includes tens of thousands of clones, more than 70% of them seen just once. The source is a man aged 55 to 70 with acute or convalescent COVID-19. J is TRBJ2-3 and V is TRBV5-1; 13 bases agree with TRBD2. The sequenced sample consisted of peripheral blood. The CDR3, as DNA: TGCGCCAGCAGCTTTACTAGCGGGGGGGCCAAAGATACGCAGTATTTT. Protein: CASSFTSGGAKDTQYF.